The sequence of this T cell receptor (beta chain) was determined in a study of blood T cell repertoires in COVID-19. Whole-study context: Acute-phase and convalescent COVID-19 samples originated in the United States, Italy and Spain. PBMCs, B-cell-depleted T cells, or T cells provided the cDNA or gDNA that made up the material.

In the authors' workflow: Scientists estimated how many nucleated cells there were by amplifying reference gene primers. The method was immunoSEQ multiplex PCR; TCRdb's version includes in-frame clones alone and lacks a portion of them. The DNA was the basis for D and trimming; V, J and clone size are from that table. The profile shows some 220,000 clones, 80% to 85% of them singletons. The material sequenced was peripheral blood. This sequence was found in a woman aged 55 to 70 with acute or convalescent COVID-19.

In DNA form, the CDR3 reads TGTGCCAGCAGCCCGCAAGGACTAGCGACAGAGACCCAGTACTTC. Translated, it gives CASSPQGLATETQYF. This chain links TRBV7-2 with TRBJ2-5, with 9 nucleotides matching TRBD2. CDR1 and CDR2 (germline): SGHTA, FQGNSA. V was pared by 5 bases and J by 4 bases, with 8 bases of the junction left unmatched. CDR3 size: 15 residues.